These 19 T cell receptor beta chains share one sample of origin, sequenced in a study of OX40 agonist ivuxolimab in advanced cancers. Generated by immunoSEQ multiplex PCR, the TCRdb table keeps only in-frame clones and is missing some. The sample consists of around 83,000 clones, 75% to 95% of them appearing once. The sequencing here drew on CD4+ or CD8+ T cells sorted from blood, taken in a trial of the OX40 agonist ivuxolimab. These receptors all stem from an adult with an advanced solid tumor such as melanoma, head and neck, liver or kidney cancer.

In DNA form, the CDR3 reads TGTGCCAGCAGCGGACGGAGCATGAACACTGAAGCTTTCTTT. It encodes CASSGRSMNTEAFF. The chain employs TRBV6-5 and TRBJ1-1; D is unresolved. CDR3 length equals 14 residues. Germline CDR1 and CDR2: MNHEY and SVGAGI. Trimming cost V 6 bases and J 0 bases, with 11 bases left between them.

This chain links TRBV28 with TRBJ2-5; D is undetermined. This CDR3 has 12 residues. Trimming took 1 base from V and 5 from J, leaving 5 bases between them. Germline V CDR1 and CDR2: MDHEN, SYDVKM. The CDR3 is CASSLFMETQYF. The CDR3, as DNA: TGTGCCAGCAGTTTATTTATGGAGACCCAGTACTTC.

V gene TRBV2 combines with J gene TRBJ2-3; 9 bases are a match to TRBD1. The CDR3 runs to 14 residues. V dropped 5 bases and J dropped 4; count of bases not matched to a gene: 4. Germline V gene sequence: CDR1 SNHLY, CDR2 FYNNEI. The DNA of the CDR3 is TGTGCCAGCAGTATAACAGGGGGCGCAGATACGCAGTATTTT. Translation gives CASSITGGADTQYF.

This clone was seen once. This sequence joins TRBV30 and TRBJ1-2; D perhaps matches TRBD1 (6 bases). Trimming stripped 3 bases from V and 2 bases from J, with 10 bases between. Per the germline V gene, CDR1 is GTSNPN and CDR2 is SVGIG (reference sequence). The CDR3 spans 13 residues. CDR3 coding DNA: TGTGCCTGGAGAGGACAGTCGAACTATGGCTACACCTTC. Translated: CAWRGQSNYGYTF.

The rearrangement joins TRBV28 to TRBJ2-2; maybe TRBD1 (6 bases). The CDR3 is 15 amino acids. CDR1 and CDR2 from the germline V gene are MDHEN and SYDVKM. Trimming cost V 2 bases and J 6 bases, with 13 bases left between them. This CDR3 reads CASSLLRGGAGELFF. The DNA for the CDR3 is TGTGCCAGCAGTTTACTGAGAGGGGGTGCCGGGGAGCTGTTTTTT.

This clone came up once. The rearrangement links TRBV27 to TRBJ1-3, with D tentatively TRBD1 (5 bases). The germline V and J ends were trimmed by 5 bases and 0 bases, with 14 bases remaining between them. The germline gives CDR1 MNHEY, CDR2 SMNVEV (reference sequence). The CDR3 contains 16 residues. The CDR3 is CASSAEGRVSGNTIYF. Written as DNA, the CDR3 is TGTGCCAGCAGTGCAGAAGGCAGGGTCTCTGGAAACACCATATATTTT.

This clone was recorded only once. CDR3 sequence: CASSTRPVDRASLYGYTF. DNA of the CDR3: TGTGCCAGCTCAACCCGACCCGTGGACAGGGCCTCCCTCTATGGCTACACCTTC. The V call is TRBV18, the J call TRBJ1-2, with 8 bases fitting TRBD1. Germline V gene data show CDR1 as KGHSH and CDR2 as LQKENI. The CDR3 consists of 18 residues. Unmatched junction bases numbered 18, after V lost 5 bases and J lost 4 bases.

The chain uses TRBV29-1 and TRBJ2-2; 11 positions agree with TRBD2. The germline V gene has CDR1 SQVTM and CDR2 ANQGSEA. V lost 0 bases to trimming and J lost 7 bases; unmatched junction nucleotides: 13. The CDR3 sequence is 18 residues long. DNA for the CDR3: TGCAGCGTTGAAGATGCGGCTAGCGGGAGGCTGAGGGGCGGGGAGCTGTTTTTT. This sequence encodes CSVEDAASGRLRGGELFF.

The chain has TRBV11-2 and TRBJ2-7, with 9 bases that match TRBD1. The CDR3 totals 15 residues. CDR1 and CDR2 (germline): SGHAT, FQNNGV. V shed 3 bases, J shed 4 bases, and the junction held 7 bases outside the gene matches. The DNA of the CDR3 is TGTGCCAGCAGCTTGCCCGGGACAGGGTTTTACGAGCAGTACTTC. Residues: CASSLPGTGFYEQYF.

This clone has a handful of counts. The chain is built from TRBV5-1 and TRBJ2-7, with D uncertain. The CDR3 is 16 amino acids. Germline lookup yields CDR1 SGHRS and CDR2 YFSETQ. The ends were cut back, 1 base at V and 0 bases at J, with 14 bases in the middle. CDR3 residues: CASSLKTQAISYEQYF. As DNA, the CDR3 is TGCGCCAGCAGCTTGAAAACCCAAGCGATCTCCTACGAGCAGTACTTC.

This clone was observed a few times. The chain has TRBV7-2 and TRBJ1-2; 8 bases line up with TRBD1. V trimming: 3 bases; J trimming: 6 bases; junction bases outside the gene matches: 6. This CDR3 is 14 amino acids long. Looked up from germline, CDR1 is SGHTA and CDR2 is FQGNSA. The CDR3 DNA sequence: TGTGCCAGCAGCTTTAATCAGGGGGCCCATGGCTACACCTTC. This gives the protein CASSFNQGAHGYTF.

The gene calls are TRBV5-1 and TRBJ2-7, with 9 nucleotides matching TRBD1. Trimming at V came to 4 bases and at J to 1 base, leaving 15 bases not matched to a gene. CDR3 length equals 18 residues. Germline V gene sequence: CDR1 SGHRS, CDR2 YFSETQ. The CDR3 loop is CASSPRDRALGASYEQYF. The CDR3 region has the DNA TGCGCCAGCAGCCCCCGGGACAGGGCCCTAGGGGCTTCCTACGAGCAGTACTTC.

The rearrangement joins TRBV28 to TRBJ1-5; 11 nucleotides align to TRBD1. This CDR3 contains 16 residues. The germline gives CDR1 MDHEN, CDR2 SYDVKM. V shed 6 bases, J shed 6 bases, and the junction held 10 bases outside the gene matches. This CDR3 reads CASRRGTGGEGQPQHF. CDR3 in DNA: TGTGCCAGCAGGAGAGGGACAGGGGGAGAGGGTCAGCCCCAGCATTTT.

In its sample, this clone was seen a few times. The chain couples TRBV6-5 to TRBJ2-2; 7 bases are shared with TRBD1. Germline CDR1 is MNHEY and CDR2 is SVGAGI. V lost 5 bases to trimming and J lost 0 bases; unmatched junction nucleotides: 3. The CDR3 is made up of 15 amino acids. The CDR3 region has the DNA TGTGCCAGCAGTACGGGACAGACGAACACCGGGGAGCTGTTTTTT. This gives the protein CASSTGQTNTGELFF.

The chain has TRBV28 and TRBJ2-2; no definite D call. Trimming took 7 bases from V and 4 from J, leaving 13 bases between them. The CDR3 is 14 residues long. The germline CDR1 and CDR2 sequences are MDHEN and SYDVKM. As DNA, the CDR3 is TGTGCCAGCACCCCCGGGCCAGGCACCGGGGAGCTGTTTTTT. This codes for CASTPGPGTGELFF.

This clone has just one count. V gene TRBV7-9 combines with J gene TRBJ1-5; D is ambiguous. Germline CDR1 SEHNR, CDR2 FQNEAQ (reference sequence). V lost 1 base and J 0 bases, leaving 4 bases between the germline ends. CDR3 size: 14 residues. As DNA, the CDR3 is TGTGCCAGCAGCTTAGGCAATAGCAATCAGCCCCAGCATTTT. Translation gives CASSLGNSNQPQHF.

The V call is TRBV7-9, the J call TRBJ1-4; 7 nucleotides align to TRBD1. Losses at the gene ends were 2 bases for V and 7 bases for J; bases not matched to a gene: 7. The germline V gene has CDR1 SEHNR and CDR2 FQNEAQ (reference sequence). The CDR3 covers 15 residues. The chain's CDR3 is CASSLRTGSLEKLFF. DNA of the CDR3: TGTGCCAGCAGCTTAAGGACAGGCTCGCTTGAAAAACTGTTTTTT. The full variable domain, completed using reference TRBV7-9 and TRBJ1-4, is DTGVSQNPRHKITKRGQNVTFRCDPISEHNRLYWYRQTLGQGPEFLTYFQNEAQLEKSRLLSDRFSAERPKGSFSTLEIQRTEQGDSAMYLCASSLRTGSLEKLFFGSGTQLSVL.

The chain links TRBV27 to TRBJ1-2; 10 nucleotides agree with TRBD1. The CDR3 length is 14 residues. The V segment lost 6 bases and the J segment 7 bases; nucleotides outside the gene matches: 8. Germline-derived CDR1 and CDR2 are MNHEY and SMNVEV (reference sequence). The CDR3 region has the DNA TGTGCCAGCAGGTTCCGGGACAGGGGCTCTGGCTACACCTTC. Translated: CASRFRDRGSGYTF.

The chain couples TRBV29-1 to TRBJ1-1; perhaps TRBD1 as D (5 bases). Germline assignment: CDR1 SQVTM and CDR2 ANQGSEA. Trimming took off 3 bases at V and 1 base at J, with 6 bases between the two ends. The CDR3 runs 12 residues. The CDR3: CSVDQGNTEAFF. The CDR3 DNA reads as TGCAGCGTTGATCAGGGGAACACTGAAGCTTTCTTT.